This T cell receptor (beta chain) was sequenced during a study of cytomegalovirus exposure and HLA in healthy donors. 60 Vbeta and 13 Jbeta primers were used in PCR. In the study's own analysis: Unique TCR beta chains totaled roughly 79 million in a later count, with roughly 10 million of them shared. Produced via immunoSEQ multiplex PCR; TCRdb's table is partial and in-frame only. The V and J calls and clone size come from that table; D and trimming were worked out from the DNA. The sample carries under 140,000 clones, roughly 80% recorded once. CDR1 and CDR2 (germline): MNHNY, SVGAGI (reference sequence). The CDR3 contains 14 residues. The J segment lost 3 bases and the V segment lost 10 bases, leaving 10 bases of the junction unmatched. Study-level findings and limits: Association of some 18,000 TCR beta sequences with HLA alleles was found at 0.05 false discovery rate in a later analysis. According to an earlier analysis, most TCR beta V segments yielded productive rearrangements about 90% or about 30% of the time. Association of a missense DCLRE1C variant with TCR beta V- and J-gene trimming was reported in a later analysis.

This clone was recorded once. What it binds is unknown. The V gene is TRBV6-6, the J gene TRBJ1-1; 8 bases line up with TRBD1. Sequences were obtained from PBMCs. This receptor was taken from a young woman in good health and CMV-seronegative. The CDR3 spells CATIGQGADTEAFF. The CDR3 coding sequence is TGTGCCACCATCGGGCAGGGGGCCGACACTGAAGCTTTCTTT.